This is a list of T cell receptor beta chains from one sample in a study of T-cell reconstitution after alpha-beta-depleted transplantation in children. TCRdb processed the PCR reads anew with MiXCR; each CDR3 protein has one entry. The sample shows about 980,000 distinct CDR3 sequences, roughly 29% of them seen only once. This sample comprised PBMCs, mostly from graft donor cells, obtained 360 days after TCRalphabeta/CD19-depleted stem cell transplant. These TCRs come from a boy in the first two years of life who had a stem cell transplant for SCID, so the T cells may come from the graft donor. The CDR3 runs from the conserved cysteine through the conserved F or W. D genes are given only for firm matches. Clone size, where shown, is once, few, many, or a class for clones that have expanded.

clone size	V gene	J gene	D gene	CDR3 DNA	CDR3 protein
NA	TRBV12-3/TRBV12-4	TRBJ2-5	TRBD1	TGTGCCAGCAGGGTCGGGACAGGGGGGGAGACCCAGTACTTC	CASRVGTGGETQYF
NA	TRBV19	TRBJ1-2	TRBD1	TGTGCCAGTAGTTACAGGGGCGGCAACTATGGCTACACCTTC	CASSYRGGNYGYTF
NA	TRBV4-1	TRBJ2-5	NA	TGCGCCAGCAGCCAAGGCGGTATAATCCAAGAGACCCAGTACTTC	CASSQGGIIQETQYF
NA	TRBV7-8	TRBJ2-1	NA	TGTGCCAGCAGCCCGGGGTCCCTCTCCTACAATGAGCAGTTCTTC	CASSPGSLSYNEQFF
few	TRBV5-1	TRBJ2-1	TRBD2	TGCGCCAGCAGCCGGATAGCGGGGGGAATGGGGAATGAGCAGTTCTTC	CASSRIAGGMGNEQFF
NA	TRBV20-1	TRBJ2-1	NA	TGCAGTGCTCCCGACAGGACCTACAATGAGCAGTTCTTC	CSAPDRTYNEQFF
NA	TRBV11-1	TRBJ2-1	TRBD1	TGTGCCAGCAGCTTAGTTTTAGGGACAGGGGGCTCTTTGTCCTACAATGAGCAGTTCTTC	CASSLVLGTGGSLSYNEQFF
NA	TRBV14	TRBJ1-4	TRBD1	TGTGCCAGCAGCCCGGGGACAGCGGGGAATGAAAAACTGTTTTTT	CASSPGTAGNEKLFF
once	TRBV7-7	TRBJ2-3	NA	TGTGCCAGCAGCCCTAATGGCCGTTCCACAGATACGCAGTATTTT	CASSPNGRSTDTQYF
NA	TRBV7-6	TRBJ2-7	TRBD1	TGTGCCAGCAGCCCCGGGACAGTTGGCAACGAGCAGTACTTC	CASSPGTVGNEQYF
many	TRBV5-1	TRBJ2-7	NA	TGCGCCAGCAGCTTGGTTCCAGGGAACTACGAGCAGTACTTC	CASSLVPGNYEQYF
NA	TRBV5-1	TRBJ1-4	TRBD1	TGCGCCAGCACCACCGGGACAGGTTGGGAAAAACTGTTTTTT	CASTTGTGWEKLFF
few	TRBV6-2/TRBV6-3	TRBJ2-3	NA	TGTGCCAGCAGTTACCCGGCCCCGCTCTTCACAGATACGCAGTATTTT	CASSYPAPLFTDTQYF
NA	TRBV28	TRBJ2-5	TRBD1	TGTGCCAGCAGCCAACCGGGACAGGGCGTACGAGAGACCCAGTACTTC	CASSQPGQGVRETQYF
few	TRBV12-3/TRBV12-4	TRBJ2-2	NA	TGTGCCAGCATTTATCTCGGGGAGCTGTTTTTT	CASIYLGELFF
NA	TRBV5-1	TRBJ1-5	TRBD1	TGCGCCAGCAGCATGGGGACAGGGAGCAATCAGCCCCAGCATTTT	CASSMGTGSNQPQHF
NA	TRBV20-1	TRBJ2-5	TRBD1	TGCAGTGCTACCCACCGGACAGGGTTAGAGACCCAGTACTTC	CSATHRTGLETQYF
few	TRBV2	TRBJ2-7	TRBD1	TGTGCCAGCAGTAACCGGGACAGGAGCTCCTACGAGCAGTACTTC	CASSNRDRSSYEQYF
NA	TRBV4-1	TRBJ2-3	NA	TGCGCCAGCCGAGAGACTAGAGCCACAGATACGCAGTATTTT	CASRETRATDTQYF
NA	TRBV6-2/TRBV6-3	TRBJ1-4	NA	TGTGCCAGCAGTTATTGGACATTTGAAAAACTGTTTTTT	CASSYWTFEKLFF
few	TRBV20-1	TRBJ2-7	NA	TGCAGTGCTAGAGAGGCAGGGGTGGCCTACGAGCAGTACTTC	CSAREAGVAYEQYF
NA	TRBV5-4	TRBJ2-5	TRBD2	TGTGCCAGCAGCTTGGCTAGCGGGGGAGTGCAGACCCAGTACTTC	CASSLASGGVQTQYF